This T cell receptor beta chain was sequenced during a study of blood T cell repertoires in COVID-19. Study-wide context: There were acute and convalescent COVID-19 samples, and they came from the United States, Italy and Spain. From T cells, B-cell-depleted T cells, or PBMCs came the material, which was cDNA or gDNA.

As originally analysed: Nucleated cell number was recorded as an estimate derived from reference gene primer amplification. Assay: immunoSEQ multiplex PCR; the TCRdb copy retains only in-frame clones and omits some. V and J calls and clone size are those listed in that table; D and trimming were worked out from the DNA. The table lists around 140,000 clones, around 81% of them singletons. This CDR3 has 16 amino acids. Germline V CDR1 and CDR2: SGDLS, YYNGEE. Trimming stripped 0 bases from V and 0 bases from J, with 13 bases between. The chain links TRBV9 to TRBJ2-7; tentatively, D is TRBD2 (5 bases). The sample was peripheral blood. The sequence was collected from a human donor in a cohort sampled during active COVID-19. CDR3 region: CASSVGGWAASYEQYF. The CDR3 DNA reads as TGTGCCAGCAGCGTAGGAGGGTGGGCCGCCTCCTACGAGCAGTACTTC.